A selection of T cell receptor beta chains follows, all from one sample in a study of T cell responses to AZD1222 COVID-19 vaccine. Measured with immunoSEQ multiplex PCR; TCRdb has only the in-frame clones, and not every one. The sample consists of roughly 120,000 clones, about 90% of them appearing once. The starting material was peripheral blood, obtained on day 0 of AZD1222 vaccination. The origin of the receptors is an adult in good health. Each CDR3 is given with its conserved first and last residue. The D gene is left open where the match is weak. Clone size appears in some rows only: once, few, many, or a class for an expanded clone.

.,TRBJ2-3,.,TRBV18,CASSPPSEATDTQYF,TGTGCCAGCTCACCCCCCAGTGAGGCCACAGATACGCAGTATTTT
few,TRBJ2-5,TRBD1,TRBV5-8,CASSLRQGQETQYF,TGTGCCAGCAGCTTGAGACAGGGGCAAGAGACCCAGTACTTC
.,TRBJ2-2,.,TRBV7-2,CASSSGPPPTGELFF,TGTGCCAGCAGCTCCGGACCCCCACCCACCGGGGAGCTGTTTTTT
.,TRBJ1-2,.,TRBV25-1,CASSSSYGYTF,TGTGCCAGCAGTTCCAGCTATGGCTACACCTTC
.,TRBJ2-1,.,TRBV11-2,CASSLGLNEQFF,TGTGCCAGCAGCTTAGGCCTGAATGAGCAGTTCTTC
once,TRBJ2-1,TRBD1,TRBV28,CASSFSRDRGLYNEQFF,TGTGCCAGCAGTTTTAGCCGGGACAGGGGGTTATACAATGAGCAGTTCTTC
few,TRBJ2-1,.,TRBV5-1,CASSSSSGTARGNEQFF,TGCGCCAGCAGCTCTTCCTCCGGGACGGCCCGGGGCAATGAGCAGTTCTTC
.,TRBJ2-7,TRBD1,TRBV6-5,CASSRPGTGSYEQYF,TGTGCCAGCAGTCGCCCCGGGACAGGGTCCTACGAGCAGTACTTC
once,TRBJ2-1,TRBD1,TRBV11-2,CASSRGTGTYNEQFF,TGTGCCAGCAGCCGAGGGACAGGGACATACAATGAGCAGTTCTTC
once,TRBJ2-7,TRBD2,TRBV15,CATGTSGSNDEQYF,TGTGCCACCGGTACTAGCGGGAGCAACGACGAGCAGTACTTC
.,TRBJ2-5,.,TRBV2,CASSRDFNQETQYF,TGTGCCAGCAGCAGGGACTTTAATCAAGAGACCCAGTACTTC
.,TRBJ2-2,.,TRBV3-1/TRBV3-2,CASSQVVGQNTGELFF,TGTGCCAGCAGCCAAGTTGTGGGACAGAACACCGGGGAGCTGTTTTTT
.,TRBJ2-7,.,TRBV6-5,CASSALGGSSYEQYF,TGTGCCAGCAGCGCATTAGGTGGGTCGAGCTACGAGCAGTACTTC
.,TRBJ2-5,.,TRBV29-1,CSVYGETETQYF,TGCAGCGTTTACGGGGAAACAGAGACCCAGTACTTC
once,TRBJ1-5,TRBD1,TRBV19,CASSPITGGGNQPQHF,TGTGCCAGTAGTCCCATAACAGGGGGCGGCAATCAGCCCCAGCATTTT
few,TRBJ1-1,TRBD1,TRBV29-1,CSVPGTVNTEAFF,TGCAGCGTTCCCGGGACAGTGAACACTGAAGCTTTCTTT
.,TRBJ1-1,.,TRBV7-9,CASSTLQGFTEAFF,TGTGCCAGCAGCACCCTACAGGGATTCACTGAAGCTTTCTTT
.,TRBJ1-5,.,TRBV12-5,CASGLGTNTGEPQHF,TGTGCTAGTGGTCTAGGGACAAACACTGGAGAGCCCCAGCATTTT
.,TRBJ2-5,TRBD2,TRBV25-1,CASGGRGLGETQYF,TGTGCCAGCGGGGGGAGGGGACTAGGAGAGACCCAGTACTTC
.,TRBJ2-3,TRBD2,TRBV27,CASGDGLAGWDTQYF,TGTGCCAGCGGAGACGGACTAGCGGGTTGGGATACGCAGTATTTT
.,TRBJ2-1,TRBD2,TRBV4-2,CASSQAEISGDEQFF,TGTGCCAGCAGCCAAGCCGAAATAAGCGGGGATGAGCAGTTCTTC
.,TRBJ2-1,.,TRBV12-3/TRBV12-4,CASSSNLATRWLF,TGTGCCAGCAGTTCAAACCTAGCGACCCGGTGGCTCTTC
.,TRBJ1-5,.,TRBV6-1,CASSVSGGGGYTQPQHF,TGTGCCAGCAGTGTATCGGGGGGCGGGGGCTATACTCAGCCCCAGCATTTT
.,TRBJ1-2,.,TRBV5-1,CASSSNLGGHSYGYTF,TGCGCCAGCAGCAGCAACCTCGGGGGGCATAGCTATGGCTACACCTTC
few,TRBJ1-2,.,TRBV11-3,CASSSRWEARYGYTF,TGTGCCAGCAGCTCCAGGTGGGAGGCCCGCTATGGCTACACCTTC
.,TRBJ1-1,.,TRBV9,CASSVGGAVNTEAFF,TGTGCCAGCAGCGTAGGGGGGGCGGTGAACACTGAAGCTTTCTTT
.,TRBJ2-5,TRBD2,TRBV27,CASGSLAGVETQYF,TGTGCCAGCGGGTCACTAGCGGGGGTGGAGACCCAGTACTTC
.,TRBJ1-6,.,TRBV19,CASSITVGWWNNSPLHF,TGTGCCAGTAGTATAACCGTAGGGTGGTGGAATAATTCACCCCTCCACTTT
.,TRBJ2-1,TRBD1,TRBV4-1,CASSHSTGPYNEQFF,TGCGCCAGCAGCCATTCGACAGGGCCCTACAATGAGCAGTTCTTC
.,TRBJ1-2,.,TRBV9,CASSADGPYGYTF,TGTGCCAGCAGCGCCGACGGACCCTATGGCTACACCTTC
.,TRBJ1-4,TRBD1,TRBV29-1,CSVDSRDRGRGTNEKLFF,TGCAGCGTTGATTCCCGGGACAGGGGGCGCGGGACTAATGAAAAACTGTTTTTT
.,TRBJ2-2,.,TRBV7-3,CASSLSPRTGELFF,TGTGCCAGCAGCTTAAGTCCACGGACCGGGGAGCTGTTTTTT
.,TRBJ2-7,.,TRBV13,CASSLRSYEQYF,TGTGCCAGCAGCTTAAGATCCTACGAGCAGTACTTC
.,TRBJ2-7,.,TRBV9,CASSPPQRSYEQYF,TGTGCCAGCAGCCCCCCCCAACGCTCCTACGAGCAGTACTTC
.,TRBJ2-2,TRBD2,TRBV30,CAWIGLAGTGELFF,TGTGCCTGGATCGGACTAGCGGGAACCGGGGAGCTGTTTTTT
.,TRBJ1-1,.,TRBV7-2,CASSSEQQGRRTEAFF,TGTGCCAGCAGCTCCGAACAACAGGGTCGACGCACTGAAGCTTTCTTT
.,TRBJ2-5,TRBD2,TRBV7-9,CASSLERGEGQETQYF,TGTGCCAGCAGCTTAGAAAGAGGGGAGGGCCAAGAGACCCAGTACTTC
.,TRBJ2-5,.,TRBV18,CASSLKQETQYF,TGTGCCAGCTCACTCAAACAAGAGACCCAGTACTTC
.,TRBJ1-1,TRBD1,TRBV15,CATSRTGTGNTEAFF,TGTGCCACCAGCAGAACCGGGACAGGGAACACTGAAGCTTTCTTT
.,TRBJ2-5,TRBD2,TRBV29-1,CSVVGLVAGVWQETQYF,TGCAGCGTTGTCGGGTTGGTAGCGGGAGTCTGGCAAGAGACCCAGTACTTC
.,TRBJ1-6,.,TRBV30,CAWSWDTSSPLHF,TGTGCCTGGAGTTGGGACACCTCTTCACCCCTCCACTTT
few,TRBJ2-7,.,TRBV9,CASSVGQAAYEQYF,TGTGCCAGCAGCGTAGGGCAGGCCGCCTACGAGCAGTACTTC
.,TRBJ2-5,.,TRBV7-9,CASGFIQETQYF,TGTGCCAGCGGATTTATCCAAGAGACCCAGTACTTC
.,TRBJ2-7,.,TRBV9,CASSVERGGAPLEQYF,TGTGCCAGCAGCGTAGAAAGGGGCGGGGCCCCTCTCGAGCAGTACTTC
.,TRBJ1-3,.,TRBV7-2,CASSLTGQAIYF,TGTGCCAGCAGCCTGACGGGGCAGGCCATATATTTT
.,TRBJ2-2,.,TRBV13,CASRARGDTGELFF,TGTGCCAGCAGAGCCAGGGGAGATACCGGGGAGCTGTTTTTT
.,TRBJ2-7,.,TRBV19,CASSIAGERGEQYF,TGTGCCAGTAGTATTGCAGGGGAGCGCGGCGAGCAGTACTTC
few,TRBJ2-7,.,TRBV7-9,CASSLSGVTYEQYF,TGTGCCAGCAGCTTATCTGGGGTGACCTACGAGCAGTACTTC
.,TRBJ2-5,TRBD2,TRBV7-3,CASSPLANQETQYF,TGTGCCAGCAGCCCACTAGCGAATCAAGAGACCCAGTACTTC
.,TRBJ2-7,TRBD1,TRBV7-6,CASSLRTGVEQYF,TGTGCCAGCAGCTTAAGGACAGGGGTCGAGCAGTACTTC
.,TRBJ2-7,TRBD1,TRBV4-2,CASSPRTGTAYEQYF,TGTGCCAGCAGTCCGAGGACAGGTACAGCCTACGAGCAGTACTTC
.,TRBJ1-5,.,TRBV7-9,CASSLAGGENQPQHF,TGTGCCAGCAGCTTAGCGGGGGGGGAAAATCAGCCCCAGCATTTT
.,TRBJ2-7,TRBD2,TRBV6-5,CASSYERGPIYEQYF,TGTGCCAGCAGTTACGAGCGGGGGCCTATCTACGAGCAGTACTTC